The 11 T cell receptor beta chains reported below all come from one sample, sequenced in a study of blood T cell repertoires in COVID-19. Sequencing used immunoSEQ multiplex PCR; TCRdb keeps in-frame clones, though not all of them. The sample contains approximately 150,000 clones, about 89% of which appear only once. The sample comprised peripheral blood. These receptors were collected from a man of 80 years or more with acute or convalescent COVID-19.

The CDR3 DNA sequence: TGTGCCAGTAGTAACATTCCGGGACAGGGTGGTCAGCCCCAGCATTTT. Amino acids: CASSNIPGQGGQPQHF. The chain recombines TRBV19 with TRBJ1-5, with 9 bases matching TRBD1. V trimming: 4 bases; J trimming: 6 bases; junction bases outside the gene matches: 10. This CDR3 contains 16 residues. Germline CDR1 and CDR2: LNHDA and SQIVND (reference sequence).

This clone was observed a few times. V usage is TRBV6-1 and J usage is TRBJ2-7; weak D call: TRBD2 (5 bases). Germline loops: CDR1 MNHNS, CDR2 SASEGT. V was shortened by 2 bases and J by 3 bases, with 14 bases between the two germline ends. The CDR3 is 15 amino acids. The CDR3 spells CASSEWNSGRYEQYF. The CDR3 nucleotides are TGTGCCAGCAGTGAATGGAACAGCGGTCGCTACGAGCAGTACTTC.

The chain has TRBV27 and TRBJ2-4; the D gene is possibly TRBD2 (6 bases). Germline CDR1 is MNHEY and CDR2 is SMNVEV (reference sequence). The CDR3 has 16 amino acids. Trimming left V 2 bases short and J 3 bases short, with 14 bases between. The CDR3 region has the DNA TGTGCCAGCAGTTTAAAAGGGAGGCTTGGCAAAAACATTCAGTACTTC. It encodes CASSLKGRLGKNIQYF.

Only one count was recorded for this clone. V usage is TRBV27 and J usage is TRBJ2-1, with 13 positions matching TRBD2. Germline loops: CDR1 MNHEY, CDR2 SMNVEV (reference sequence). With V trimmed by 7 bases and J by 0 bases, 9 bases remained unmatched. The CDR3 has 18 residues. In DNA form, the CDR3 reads TGTGCCAGCAAACCGGGACTAGCGGGAAAGAGCTCCTACAATGAGCAGTTCTTC. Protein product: CASKPGLAGKSSYNEQFF.

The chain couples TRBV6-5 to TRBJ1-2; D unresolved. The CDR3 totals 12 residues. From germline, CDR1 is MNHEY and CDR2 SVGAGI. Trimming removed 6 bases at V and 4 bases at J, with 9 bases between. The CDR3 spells CASSLEGYGYTF. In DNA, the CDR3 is TGTGCCAGCAGCCTTGAGGGCTATGGCTACACCTTC.

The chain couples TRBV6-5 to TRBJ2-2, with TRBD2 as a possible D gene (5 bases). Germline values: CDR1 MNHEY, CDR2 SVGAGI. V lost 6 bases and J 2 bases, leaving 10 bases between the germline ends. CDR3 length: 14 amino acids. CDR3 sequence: CASRARGNTGELFF. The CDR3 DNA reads TGTGCCAGCAGGGCCCGGGGAAACACCGGGGAGCTGTTTTTT.

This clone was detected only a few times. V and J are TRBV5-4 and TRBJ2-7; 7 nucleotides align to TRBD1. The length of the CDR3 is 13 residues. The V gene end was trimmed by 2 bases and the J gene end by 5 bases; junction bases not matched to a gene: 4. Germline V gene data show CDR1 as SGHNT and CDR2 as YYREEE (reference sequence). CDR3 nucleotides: TGTGCCAGCAGCTTTTGGACAGGAAACGAGCAGTACTTC. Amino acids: CASSFWTGNEQYF. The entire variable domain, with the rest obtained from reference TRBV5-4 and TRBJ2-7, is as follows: ETGVTQSPTHLIKTRGQQVTLRCSSQSGHNTVSWYQQALGQGPQFIFQYYREEENGRGNFPPRFSGLQFPNYSSELNVNALELDDSALYLCASSFWTGNEQYFGPGTRLTVT.

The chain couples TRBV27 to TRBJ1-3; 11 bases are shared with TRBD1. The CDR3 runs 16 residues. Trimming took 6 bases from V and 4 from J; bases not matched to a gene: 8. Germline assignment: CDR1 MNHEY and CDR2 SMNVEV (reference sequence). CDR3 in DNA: TGTGCCAGCAGAGCCGGACAGGGGGCACTCGGAAACACCATATATTTT. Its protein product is CASRAGQGALGNTIYF.

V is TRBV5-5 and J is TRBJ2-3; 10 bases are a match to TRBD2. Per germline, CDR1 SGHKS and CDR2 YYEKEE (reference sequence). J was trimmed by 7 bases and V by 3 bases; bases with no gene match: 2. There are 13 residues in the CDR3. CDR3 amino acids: CASSSSGRYTQYF. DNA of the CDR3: TGTGCCAGCAGCTCTAGCGGGAGATATACGCAGTATTTT.

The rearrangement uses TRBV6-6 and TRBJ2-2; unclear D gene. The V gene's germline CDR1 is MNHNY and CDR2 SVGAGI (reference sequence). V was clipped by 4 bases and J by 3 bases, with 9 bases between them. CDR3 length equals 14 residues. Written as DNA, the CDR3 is TGTGCCAGCAGTTCACCTACAGACACCGGGGAGCTGTTTTTT. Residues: CASSSPTDTGELFF.

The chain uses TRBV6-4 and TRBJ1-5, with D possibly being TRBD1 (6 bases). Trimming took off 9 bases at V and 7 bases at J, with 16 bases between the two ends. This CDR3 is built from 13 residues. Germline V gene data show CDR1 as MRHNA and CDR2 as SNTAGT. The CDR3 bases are TGTGCCAGGAACACAGGGATTCGCCAGCCCCAGCATTTT. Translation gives CARNTGIRQPQHF.